This TCR beta chain was identified in a study of blood T cell repertoires in COVID-19. This clone was recorded at least ten times. Followed over time, Seattle patients had been enrolled while infection was active. Clones were sequenced by immunoSEQ multiplex PCR, and TCRdb holds only the in-frame ones, with some missing. Counted here are about 270,000 clones, 70% to 90% occurring once; the ten biggest clones make up 12%. Germline CDR1 is LNHDA and CDR2 is SQIVND (reference sequence). The length of the CDR3 is 14 residues. V lost 9 bases to trimming and J lost 4 bases; unmatched junction nucleotides: 11.

This clonotype was sampled from a woman aged 25 to 39 with COVID-19, enrolled during active disease. J is TRBJ2-5 and V is TRBV19; 7 bases align to TRBD1. What was sequenced was peripheral blood. The CDR3 sequence: CARHRGQTLETQYF. As DNA, the CDR3 is TGTGCCAGGCACAGGGGCCAAACATTAGAGACCCAGTACTTC.